The clone carrying this T cell receptor (beta chain) appeared once. These data belong to a study of blood T cell repertoires in COVID-19. Study-wide background: Sources were T cells, B-cell-depleted T cells, or PBMCs; the material itself was cDNA or gDNA.

The V gene's germline CDR1 is SEHNR and CDR2 FQNEAQ (reference sequence). V was pared by 8 bases and J by 3 bases, with 8 bases between. CDR3 length: 12 amino acids. Method: immunoSEQ multiplex PCR; TCRdb's copy keeps in-frame clones and lacks some. The sample yields some 150,000 clones, about 90% seen once. This receptor was identified in a woman over 75 with acute or convalescent COVID-19. The V call is TRBV7-9, the J call TRBJ1-5, with no clear D. Sequenced: peripheral blood. CDR3 DNA: TGTGCCAGCGGTACAGACAATCAGCCCCAGCATTTT. It codes for CASGTDNQPQHF.